The rows below give T cell receptor beta chains drawn from one sample of a study of blood T cell repertoires in COVID-19. Profiled with immunoSEQ multiplex PCR; TCRdb holds only in-frame clones, not every one. This sample has about 230,000 clones; more than 70% occur once, and the top ten carry around 8.1%. The sample consisted of peripheral blood. The receptors were sampled from a man aged 40-50 years with active or convalescent COVID-19. Each CDR3 is given with its conserved first and last residue. A D gene is named only where the DNA matches it firmly. Expanded clones get a size class; other rows say once, few or many, or leave the size out.

>NA|TRBJ1-5|TRBD1|15|TRBV15
CATSRDRGPVQPQHF
TGTGCCACCAGCAGGGACAGGGGGCCGGTTCAGCCCCAGCATTTT
>few|TRBJ1-6|NA|16|TRBV3-1/TRBV3-2
CASSQGRGGTVSPLHF
TGTGCCAGCAGCCAAGGGCGAGGGGGAACAGTGTCACCCCTCCACTTT
>NA|TRBJ2-5|TRBD1|13|TRBV10-3
CASCRGQGETQYF
TGTGCCAGCTGCAGGGGGCAGGGAGAGACCCAGTACTTC
>NA|TRBJ2-4|TRBD1|16|TRBV6-5
CASSSQGAIAKNIQYF
TGTGCCAGCAGTTCACAGGGGGCGATAGCCAAAAACATTCAGTACTTC
>NA|TRBJ2-1|NA|15|TRBV2
CASNKGGPLENEQFF
TGTGCCAGCAATAAAGGGGGACCCTTGGAGAATGAGCAGTTCTTC
>NA|TRBJ2-1|TRBD2|15|TRBV6-2/TRBV6-3
CASSSGFGGVDEQFF
TGTGCCAGCAGTTCGGGTTTTGGGGGGGTGGATGAGCAGTTCTTC
>NA|TRBJ2-5|NA|13|TRBV7-2
CASSYGSGETQYF
TGTGCCAGCAGCTACGGGAGCGGGGAGACCCAGTACTTC
>once|TRBJ2-3|NA|14|TRBV7-2
CASSWRGSVDTQYF
TGTGCCAGCAGCTGGAGAGGTAGCGTTGATACGCAGTATTTT
>NA|TRBJ1-4|NA|14|TRBV19
CASSRQVRPEKLFF
TGTGCCAGTAGTCGACAGGTCCGGCCTGAAAAACTGTTTTTT
>NA|TRBJ1-1|TRBD1|11|TRBV6-5
CASSRDSEAFF
TGTGCCAGCAGCCGGGACAGTGAAGCTTTCTTT
>NA|TRBJ1-2|NA|13|TRBV6-1
CASSEIDRTGYTF
TGTGCCAGCAGTGAAATCGACAGGACTGGCTACACCTTC
>NA|TRBJ2-2|NA|12|TRBV7-9
CASSLAGRELFF
TGTGCCAGCAGCTTAGCCGGTAGGGAGCTGTTTTTT
>NA|TRBJ1-1|TRBD1|12|TRBV4-3
CASSLDREVAFF
TGCGCCAGCAGTCTCGACAGGGAAGTAGCTTTCTTT
>NA|TRBJ2-2|TRBD2|16|TRBV9
CASSVGGGGNTGELFF
TGTGCCAGCAGCGTAGGGGGCGGGGGGAACACCGGGGAGCTGTTTTTT
>NA|TRBJ1-4|NA|16|TRBV11-2
CASSSIGRGPNEKLFF
TGTGCCAGCAGCTCCATCGGCAGGGGCCCTAATGAAAAACTGTTTTTT
>NA|TRBJ1-2|TRBD1|19|TRBV6-6
CASSPYTQMTGGPKYGYTF
TGTGCCAGCAGTCCTTACACCCAAATGACAGGGGGCCCGAAGTATGGCTACACCTTC
>NA|TRBJ2-7|NA|14|TRBV4-3
CASSQDGGASEQYF
TGCGCCAGCAGCCAAGATGGGGGGGCAAGCGAGCAGTACTTC
>NA|TRBJ2-3|TRBD2|17|TRBV19
CASSTERTSLSTDTQYF
TGTGCCAGTAGTACGGAACGGACTAGCTTGAGCACAGATACGCAGTATTTT
>NA|TRBJ1-5|TRBD1|14|TRBV2
CASSEGDRHQPQHF
TGTGCCAGCAGTGAGGGGGACAGGCATCAGCCCCAGCATTTT
>NA|TRBJ2-5|TRBD2|16|TRBV5-1
CASSSALAGIAETQYF
TGCGCCAGCAGCTCAGCTCTAGCGGGTATTGCAGAGACCCAGTACTTC
>NA|TRBJ2-7|NA|11|TRBV20-1
CSARFYYEQYF
TGCAGTGCTAGGTTCTACTACGAGCAGTACTTC
>NA|TRBJ1-5|NA|14|TRBV2
CASSEEQVNQPQHF
TGTGCCAGCAGTGAAGAGCAGGTCAATCAGCCCCAGCATTTT
>once|TRBJ1-4|TRBD1|14|TRBV30
CAWSRDSLNEKLFF
TGTGCCTGGAGCCGGGACAGCCTTAATGAAAAACTGTTTTTT
>NA|TRBJ2-5|NA|15|TRBV18
CASSPRALAEETQYF
TGTGCCAGCTCACCACGAGCTTTAGCAGAAGAGACCCAGTACTTC
>few|TRBJ1-2|NA|13|TRBV5-1
CASSLEGNYGYTF
TGCGCCAGCAGCTTGGAGGGGAACTATGGCTACACCTTC
>NA|TRBJ1-4|TRBD1|18|TRBV19
CASKPAGTGFYTNEKLFF
TGTGCCAGTAAACCAGCCGGGACAGGGTTTTACACTAATGAAAAACTGTTTTTT
>NA|TRBJ1-5|NA|13|TRBV12-3/TRBV12-4
CASSLAGGQPQHF
TGTGCCAGCAGTTTAGCCGGCGGTCAGCCCCAGCATTTT
>NA|TRBJ2-3|TRBD2|16|TRBV5-4
CASSLTSGGVADTQYF
TGTGCCAGCAGCTTGACTAGCGGGGGTGTAGCAGATACGCAGTATTTT
>NA|TRBJ1-1|NA|14|TRBV30
CAWSGGRGYTEAFF
TGTGCCTGGAGTGGGGGCAGGGGATATACTGAAGCTTTCTTT
>once|TRBJ2-2|TRBD2|16|TRBV11-1
CASSFLAGGQTGELFF
TGTGCCAGCAGCTTCTTAGCGGGAGGGCAAACCGGGGAGCTGTTTTTT
>few|TRBJ2-3|TRBD2|12|TRBV3-1/TRBV3-2
CASSLSGYTQYF
TGTGCCAGCAGTCTTAGCGGGTATACGCAGTATTTT
>NA|TRBJ2-5|TRBD2|15|TRBV19
CASSMGLAGAETQYF
TGTGCCAGTAGTATGGGACTAGCGGGAGCAGAGACCCAGTACTTC
>NA|TRBJ2-1|NA|14|TRBV14
CASSSGYRFDEQFF
TGTGCCAGCAGCTCGGGATACCGGTTCGATGAGCAGTTCTTC
>NA|TRBJ2-1|TRBD1|15|TRBV30
CAGSPGQGAYNEQFF
TGTGCCGGTAGTCCCGGACAGGGGGCTTACAATGAGCAGTTCTTC